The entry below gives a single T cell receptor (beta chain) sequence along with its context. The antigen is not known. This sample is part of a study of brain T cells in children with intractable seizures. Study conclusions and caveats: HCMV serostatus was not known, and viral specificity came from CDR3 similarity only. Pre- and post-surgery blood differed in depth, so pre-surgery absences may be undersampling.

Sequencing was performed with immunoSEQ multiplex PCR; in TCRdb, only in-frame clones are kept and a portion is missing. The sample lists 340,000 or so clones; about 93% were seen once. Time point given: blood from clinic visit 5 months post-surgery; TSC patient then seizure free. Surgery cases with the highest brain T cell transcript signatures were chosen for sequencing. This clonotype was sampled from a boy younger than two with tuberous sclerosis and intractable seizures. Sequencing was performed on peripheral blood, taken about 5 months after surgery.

CDR3 amino acids: CASRSSGRTNEQFF. The CDR3 DNA follows: TGTGCCAGCAGGTCTAGCGGGAGAACCAATGAGCAGTTCTTC. The V gene is TRBV14, the J gene TRBJ2-1; 10 bases match TRBD2. V lost 6 bases to trimming and J lost 6 bases; unmatched junction nucleotides: 5. Germline loops: CDR1 SGHDN, CDR2 FVKESK. CDR3 length: 14 residues.